A selection of T cell receptor beta chains follows, all from one sample in a study of beta chain features in type 1 diabetes. The method was immunoSEQ multiplex PCR; TCRdb's version includes in-frame clones alone and lacks a portion of them. The sample holds approximately 160,000 clones, around 63% seen once. The specimen sequenced was naive CD4+ T cells from blood. These receptor sequences come from a young man with type 1 diabetes. The CDR3 runs from the conserved cysteine through the conserved F or W. The D gene is left open where the match is weak. A row's size may be missing; if present it is once, few, many or a size class.

V gene,D gene,J gene,clone size,CDR3 protein,CDR3 DNA
TRBV2,NA,TRBJ2-5,NA,CASSEEVGTETQYF,TGTGCCAGCAGTGAGGAAGTGGGCACGGAGACCCAGTACTTC
TRBV29-1,TRBD1,TRBJ2-7,NA,CSVSRDSASYEQYF,TGCAGCGTGTCCCGGGACAGTGCCTCCTACGAGCAGTACTTC
TRBV7-6,TRBD2,TRBJ2-5,NA,CASSSRAGVQETQYF,TGTGCCAGCAGCAGCAGAGCGGGGGTACAAGAGACCCAGTACTTC
TRBV2,NA,TRBJ2-3,NA,CASSEWVDTQYF,TGTGCCAGCAGTGAATGGGTAGATACGCAGTATTTT
TRBV10-2,NA,TRBJ2-1,NA,CASSDLDRGTYNEQFF,TGCGCCAGCAGTGACCTTGATAGGGGTACATACAATGAGCAGTTCTTC
TRBV18,TRBD1,TRBJ2-7,NA,CASSNSGQGQEQYF,TGTGCCAGCTCCAACTCGGGACAGGGACAAGAGCAGTACTTC
TRBV5-1,NA,TRBJ2-5,NA,CASSWIGTLQETQYF,TGCGCCAGCAGCTGGATCGGGACACTCCAAGAGACCCAGTACTTC
TRBV29-1,TRBD1,TRBJ2-2,few,CSGLDRATGELFF,TGCAGCGGGCTGGACAGGGCGACCGGGGAGCTGTTTTTT
TRBV23-1,NA,TRBJ2-5,NA,CASGLRRPGIQETQYF,TGCGCCAGCGGGCTTCGGAGACCAGGAATTCAAGAGACCCAGTACTTC
TRBV4-3,NA,TRBJ1-2,once,CASAKGSRNYGYTF,TGCGCCAGCGCGAAGGGTTCGAGGAACTATGGCTACACCTTC
TRBV4-3,TRBD2,TRBJ2-1,NA,CASSQGLAGVYNEQFF,TGCGCCAGCAGCCAAGGACTAGCGGGGGTGTACAATGAGCAGTTCTTC
TRBV7-9,TRBD1,TRBJ2-7,few,CASSLDARTGRNEQYF,TGTGCCAGCAGCTTAGATGCCCGGACAGGGAGGAACGAGCAGTACTTC
TRBV6-5,NA,TRBJ2-3,NA,CASSLGTDTQYF,TGTGCCAGCAGCTTAGGCACAGATACGCAGTATTTT
TRBV9,TRBD1,TRBJ1-2,NA,CASGDRGLSHGYTF,TGTGCCAGCGGCGACAGGGGGCTAAGCCATGGCTACACCTTC
TRBV7-9,TRBD1,TRBJ2-7,NA,CASSPTGYEQYF,TGTGCCAGCAGCCCGACAGGGTACGAGCAGTACTTC
TRBV29-1,NA,TRBJ1-1,NA,CSSRGRGTEAFF,TGCAGCTCCAGAGGGAGGGGCACTGAAGCTTTCTTT
TRBV29-1,NA,TRBJ1-1,few,CSVGWVTEAFF,TGCAGCGTTGGGTGGGTCACTGAAGCTTTCTTT
TRBV9,NA,TRBJ2-1,NA,CASCRNRASNEQFF,TGTGCCAGCTGCAGAAACAGGGCAAGCAATGAGCAGTTCTTC
TRBV30,NA,TRBJ2-3,few,CAWGITNTQYF,TGTGCCTGGGGAATCACGAATACGCAGTATTTT
TRBV23-1,TRBD1,TRBJ2-7,NA,CASSQTQRQGAYEQYF,TGCGCCAGCAGTCAAACACAGCGACAGGGCGCCTACGAGCAGTACTTC
TRBV30,NA,TRBJ1-6,NA,CAWQGTWAPLHF,TGTGCCTGGCAAGGGACATGGGCACCCCTCCACTTT
TRBV5-7,TRBD2,TRBJ2-1,NA,CASSLAGTSDNHEQFF,TGTGCCAGCAGCCTGGCCGGGACTAGCGATAATCATGAGCAGTTCTTC
TRBV29-1,TRBD1,TRBJ1-2,few,CSVGDPGQNYGYTF,TGCAGCGTTGGGGACCCGGGACAGAACTATGGCTACACCTTC
TRBV9,NA,TRBJ2-4,NA,CASSVAGQPLGKNIQYF,TGTGCCAGCAGCGTAGCTGGACAACCTCTAGGCAAAAACATTCAGTACTTC
TRBV7-2,NA,TRBJ2-4,NA,CASSSPGVAKNIQYF,TGTGCCAGCAGCTCCCCGGGGGTAGCCAAAAACATTCAGTACTTC
TRBV4-3,NA,TRBJ2-6,NA,CASSQEGANVLTF,TGCGCCAGCAGCCAGGAGGGGGCCAACGTCCTGACTTTC
TRBV28,NA,TRBJ2-2,once,CASSGPGQSPGELFF,TGTGCCAGCAGTGGTCCGGGACAAAGTCCCGGGGAGCTGTTTTTT
TRBV29-1,NA,TRBJ2-7,NA,CSVAESSGIHEQYF,TGCAGCGTTGCCGAGTCCTCCGGGATCCACGAGCAGTACTTC
TRBV19,TRBD1,TRBJ1-1,NA,CASSDLRQGETEAFF,TGTGCCAGTAGTGACCTGAGACAGGGGGAAACTGAAGCTTTCTTT
TRBV29-1,NA,TRBJ1-1,NA,CSVGRGNTEAFF,TGCAGCGTTGGCAGGGGGAACACTGAAGCTTTCTTT
TRBV27,NA,TRBJ1-2,NA,CASPTHGYTF,TGTGCCAGCCCAACCCATGGCTACACCTTC
TRBV7-9,NA,TRBJ2-5,NA,CASSGNTGVQETQYF,TGTGCCAGCAGCGGTAATACAGGAGTACAAGAGACCCAGTACTTC
TRBV29-1,NA,TRBJ2-1,NA,CSVTKSDNEQFF,TGCAGCGTCACGAAGAGCGACAATGAGCAGTTCTTC
TRBV27,TRBD1,TRBJ2-1,few,CASSYRPVQGHEQFF,TGTGCCAGCAGTTACCGCCCGGTACAGGGGCATGAGCAGTTCTTC
TRBV18,NA,TRBJ1-1,NA,CASSPPSTGQNTEAFF,TGTGCCAGCTCACCACCGTCCACAGGCCAGAACACTGAAGCTTTCTTT
TRBV20-1,TRBD1,TRBJ1-4,NA,CSAFRGRSF,TGCAGTGCTTTCAGGGGGAGATCGTTT
TRBV14,NA,TRBJ1-6,NA,CASSLQGWYNSPLHF,TGTGCCAGCAGCCTCCAGGGGTGGTATAATTCACCCCTCCACTTT
TRBV7-6,NA,TRBJ2-3,few,CASSAVTDTQYF,TGTGCCAGCAGCGCAGTAACAGATACGCAGTATTTT
TRBV28,TRBD1,TRBJ1-1,NA,CASRPGTGVDEAFF,TGTGCCAGCAGGCCGGGGACAGGGGTAGACGAAGCTTTCTTT
TRBV14,NA,TRBJ2-5,NA,CASSQQVQHLYQETQYF,TGTGCCAGCAGCCAGCAAGTCCAGCACCTGTACCAAGAGACCCAGTACTTC
TRBV7-9,TRBD1,TRBJ1-5,NA,CASSQAGGPQPQHF,TGTGCCAGCAGCCAAGCAGGGGGCCCTCAGCCCCAGCATTTT